What follows are 24 T cell receptor beta chains derived from one specimen sequenced in a study of blood T cell repertoires in COVID-19. Profiling relied on immunoSEQ multiplex PCR, and the TCRdb table lists in-frame clones only, not all of them. Of around 25,000 clones listed, approximately 87% are singletons. What was sequenced was peripheral blood. The receptors were gathered from a human donor with active COVID-19. The donor label of this sample is uncertain.

This clone was seen a few times. CDR3 in amino acids: CTSIGGIGELFF. Written as DNA, the CDR3 is TGCACCAGCATAGGAGGGATCGGGGAGCTGTTTTTT. The rearrangement uses TRBV1 and TRBJ2-2; the table's D call, TRBD2, was not checked against the DNA. TRBV1 has pseudogene status. The length of the CDR3 is 12 residues.

The chain couples TRBV2 to TRBJ1-2; a possible D gene is TRBD1 (5 bases). The ends were cut back, 8 bases at V and 0 bases at J, with 19 bases in the middle. The CDR3 is made up of 16 amino acids. Germline assignment: CDR1 SNHLY and CDR2 FYNNEI. In nucleotides, the CDR3 is TGTGCCAGCGGAGACCCTTCTAGGGGAACTAACTATGGCTACACCTTC. It codes for CASGDPSRGTNYGYTF.

V and J are TRBV3-1 (or the pseudogene TRBV3-2) and TRBJ1-6, with D perhaps TRBD1 (6 bases). Trimming pared 2 bases from V and 5 bases from J, leaving 7 bases between. Germline V gene data show CDR1 as LGHDT and CDR2 as YNNKEL (reference sequence). This CDR3 region has 14 residues. In nucleotides, the CDR3 is TGTGCCAGCAGCCAAAGGGGGAATAATTCACCCCTCCACTTT. This gives the protein CASSQRGNNSPLHF.

V usage is TRBV6-5 and J usage is TRBJ1-2, with a weak D call TRBD1 (6 bases). The germline gives CDR1 MNHEY, CDR2 SVGAGI. With 6 bases removed from V and 6 bases from J, the gap between germline ends came to 14 bases. The CDR3 sequence is 13 residues long. The CDR3 protein is CASRGPRGDGYTF. CDR3 coding DNA: TGTGCCAGCAGGGGCCCCAGGGGAGATGGCTACACCTTC.

This rearrangement joins TRBV28 to TRBJ1-1; 7 bases align to TRBD1. This CDR3 is 12 amino acids long. V trimming: 8 bases; J trimming: 7 bases; junction bases outside the gene matches: 7. Germline assignment: CDR1 MDHEN and CDR2 SYDVKM. This CDR3 is CASGRGFVEAFF. CDR3 nucleotide sequence: TGTGCCAGCGGCAGGGGGTTTGTTGAAGCTTTCTTT.

The chain couples TRBV30 to TRBJ1-3; D is unresolved. The V end was cut by 2 bases, the J end by 2 bases, with 10 bases between. The CDR3 is 14 amino acids. Germline CDR1 and CDR2: GTSNPN and SVGIG (reference sequence). The CDR3 sequence: CAWSLSVAGNTIYF. Here the CDR3 DNA reads TGTGCCTGGAGTCTATCGGTGGCTGGAAACACCATATATTTT. Drawing the rest from reference TRBV30 and TRBJ1-3, the complete variable domain is SQTIHQWPATLVQPVGSPLSLECTVEGTSNPNLYWYRQAAGRGLQLLFYSVGIGQISSEVPQNLSASRPQDRQFILSSKKLLLSDSGFYLCAWSLSVAGNTIYFGEGSWLTVV.

The chain carries TRBV5-6 and TRBJ2-5; D is possibly TRBD2 (5 bases). The V end lost 1 base, the J end lost 4 bases, and 14 bases lay between the germline ends. Germline CDR1 is SGHDT and CDR2 is YYEEEE. CDR3 size: 15 residues. DNA of the CDR3: TGTGCCAGCAGCTTGCGAGGGAGAGAGATAGAGACCCAGTACTTC. Residues: CASSLRGREIETQYF.

The V and J genes are TRBV20-1 and TRBJ1-1, with 7 bases fitting TRBD1. Trimming cost V 3 bases and J 3 bases; bases outside gene matches: 7. CDR1 DFQATT and CDR2 SNEGSKA come from the germline V gene (reference sequence). CDR3 length: 14 amino acids. The CDR3 protein is CSASKGQLYTEAFF. Written as DNA, the CDR3 is TGCAGTGCTAGTAAGGGACAGCTCTACACTGAAGCTTTCTTT.

V and J are TRBV19 and TRBJ2-7; 13 nucleotides match TRBD2. V was pared by 4 bases and J by 3 bases, with 3 bases of the junction left unmatched. The length of the CDR3 is 15 residues. Germline-derived CDR1 and CDR2 are LNHDA and SQIVND (reference sequence). The CDR3 reads CASSSWTSGSYEQYF. The DNA of the CDR3 is TGTGCCAGTAGTAGCTGGACTAGCGGGAGCTACGAGCAGTACTTC.

The genes are TRBV11-2 and TRBJ2-7, with TRBD2 matching over 10 bases. The V gene end was trimmed by 5 bases and the J gene end by 7 bases; junction bases not matched to a gene: 5. The CDR3 totals 13 residues. From germline, CDR1 is SGHAT and CDR2 FQNNGV. This chain's CDR3 is CASSPGLANEQYF. CDR3 coding DNA: TGTGCCAGCAGCCCGGGACTAGCGAATGAGCAGTACTTC.

V usage is TRBV10-2 and J usage is TRBJ1-6; D possibly corresponds to TRBD1 (5 bases). The CDR3 loop spans 15 amino acids. Germline V gene sequence: CDR1 WSHSY, CDR2 SAAADI. V gave up 7 bases and J gave up 0 bases, with 10 bases separating them. DNA of the CDR3: TGCGCCAGCATGTGGGGCAGCTCCTATAATTCACCCCTCCACTTT. Its protein product is CASMWGSSYNSPLHF.

The rearrangement joins TRBV3-1 (or the pseudogene TRBV3-2) to TRBJ2-1, with TRBD1 matching over 8 bases. Germline CDR1 reads LGHDT; CDR2 reads YNNKEL (reference sequence). V dropped 1 base and J dropped 7; count of bases not matched to a gene: 9. The CDR3 sequence is 16 residues long. CDR3 sequence (DNA): TGTGCCAGCAGCCAAGGGGGCCTCAGGGGGCAGAATGAGCAGTTCTTC. As protein: CASSQGGLRGQNEQFF.

V and J are TRBV12-3 or TRBV12-4 and TRBJ2-5; D is uncertain. With 5 bases removed from V and 5 bases from J, the gap between germline ends came to 6 bases. The CDR3 contains 11 residues. The CDR3 bases are TGTGCCAGCAGTCACCGGGAGACCCAGTACTTC. This encodes CASSHRETQYF.

V usage is TRBV25-1 and J usage is TRBJ1-4; 7 nucleotides agree with TRBD1. With 7 bases clipped from V and 0 bases from J, the junction kept 5 bases outside the gene matches. The CDR3 totals 15 residues. The germline V gene encodes CDR1 MGHDK and CDR2 SYGVNS. CDR3 nucleotides: TGTGCCAGCACGACAGGGTTTGCAACTAATGAAAAACTGTTTTTT. Its protein product is CASTTGFATNEKLFF.

This clone was seen a handful of times. The chain couples TRBV2 to TRBJ2-1; 7 bases map to TRBD2. CDR3 size: 13 residues. Germline CDR1 is SNHLY and CDR2 is FYNNEI. V was pared by 5 bases and J by 4 bases, with 2 bases of the junction left unmatched. The CDR3 region has the DNA TGTGCCAGCAGTCGGACTAGTTACAATGAGCAGTTCTTC. It specifies CASSRTSYNEQFF.

The chain uses TRBV12-5 and TRBJ1-5, with 7 bases aligning to TRBD1. V shed 0 bases, J shed 9 bases, and the junction held 2 bases outside the gene matches. Germline CDR1 LGHNT, CDR2 FRNRAP. The length of the CDR3 is 13 residues. Here the CDR3 reads CASGLVGGRPQHF. CDR3 DNA: TGTGCTAGTGGTTTGGTAGGGGGCCGGCCCCAGCATTTT.

This chain connects TRBV5-1 to TRBJ2-5; TRBD2 matches at 14 bases. With 0 bases clipped from V and 5 bases from J, the junction kept 12 bases outside the gene matches. This CDR3 region has 19 residues. Germline CDR1 reads SGHRS; CDR2 reads YFSETQ. The chain's CDR3 is CASSLGLTSGRALGETQYF. The CDR3, as DNA: TGCGCCAGCAGCTTGGGGTTGACTAGCGGGAGGGCCTTGGGCGAGACCCAGTACTTC.

V is TRBV6-6 and J is TRBJ2-2; a possible D gene is TRBD2 (6 bases). CDR3 length: 15 amino acids. In germline, CDR1 is MNHNY, CDR2 SVGAGI (reference sequence). The germline V and J ends were trimmed by 3 bases and 5 bases, with 13 bases remaining between them. DNA of the CDR3: TGTGCCAGCAGTTATGGGGGGAAGGTAACCGGGGAGCTGTTTTTT. Translated, it gives CASSYGGKVTGELFF.

This sequence joins TRBV27 and TRBJ2-7, with a tentative D call TRBD2 (5 bases). The CDR3 has 13 amino acids. The V gene's germline CDR1 is MNHEY and CDR2 SMNVEV (reference sequence). V lost 6 bases, J lost 4 bases, and 13 bases lay in between. CDR3 region: CASSRGSLYEQYF. CDR3 in DNA: TGTGCCAGCAGCCGAGGGTCCTTATACGAGCAGTACTTC.

This rearrangement joins TRBV18 to TRBJ2-7; 9 bases align to TRBD2. The V and J ends lost 5 bases and 1 base, in that order; junction bases with no gene match: 12. Germline loops: CDR1 KGHSH, CDR2 LQKENI. The CDR3 runs 17 residues. The CDR3 loop reads CASSSTGISGSSYEQYF. CDR3 in DNA: TGTGCCAGCTCAAGTACAGGGATTAGCGGGAGTTCCTACGAGCAGTACTTC.

The V call is TRBV6-1, the J call TRBJ1-2; D perhaps matches TRBD1 (5 bases). CDR1 and CDR2 from the germline V gene are MNHNS and SASEGT. This CDR3 is built from 14 residues. V lost 3 bases, J lost 8 bases, and 16 bases lay in between. This CDR3 is CASSDLGGAGGYTF. CDR3 sequence (DNA): TGTGCCAGCAGTGACCTGGGTGGGGCTGGGGGCTACACCTTC.

This chain joins TRBV19 and TRBJ2-3; 7 nucleotides agree with TRBD2. CDR3 length equals 16 residues. Trimming cost V 3 bases and J 10 bases; bases outside gene matches: 16. Germline CDR1 LNHDA, CDR2 SQIVND (reference sequence). CDR3 nucleotide sequence: TGTGCCAGTAGTATTGGGAGGGTTGAGGACTACGGCCCGCAGTATTTT. Protein product: CASSIGRVEDYGPQYF.

The gene calls are TRBV7-9 and TRBJ2-3; D is perhaps TRBD2 (5 bases). Germline values: CDR1 SEHNR, CDR2 FQNEAQ (reference sequence). CDR3 length: 15 residues. V dropped 2 bases and J dropped 5 bases, with 14 bases sitting between them. In DNA, the CDR3 is TGTGCCAGCAGCTTAAATGGTCGGGGTAGAGATACGCAGTATTTT. This gives the protein CASSLNGRGRDTQYF.

The chain recombines TRBV19 with TRBJ2-7; TRBD1 agrees at 7 bases. Germline V gene lookup returns CDR1 LNHDA and CDR2 SQIVND (reference sequence). V dropped 6 bases and J dropped 9; count of bases not matched to a gene: 5. CDR3 length equals 11 residues. CDR3 loop: CASSDRDRQYF. The CDR3 coding sequence is TGTGCCAGTAGCGACCGGGACAGGCAGTACTTC.